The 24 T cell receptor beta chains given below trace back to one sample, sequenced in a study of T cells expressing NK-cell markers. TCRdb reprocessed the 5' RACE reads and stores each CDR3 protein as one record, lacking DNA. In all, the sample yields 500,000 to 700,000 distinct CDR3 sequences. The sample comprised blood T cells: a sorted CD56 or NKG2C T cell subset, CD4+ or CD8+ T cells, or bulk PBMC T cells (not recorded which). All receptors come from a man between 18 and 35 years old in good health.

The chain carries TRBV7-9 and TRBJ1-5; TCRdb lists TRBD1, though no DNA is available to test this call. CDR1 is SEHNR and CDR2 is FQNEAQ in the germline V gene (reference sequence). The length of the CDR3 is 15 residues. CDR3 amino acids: CASSRDRAGNQPQHF.

CDR3: CASRKRQGSHEQYF. The chain employs TRBV12-3 or TRBV12-4 and TRBJ2-7; the TCRdb call, TRBD1, lacks DNA for checking. This CDR3 comprises 14 residues.

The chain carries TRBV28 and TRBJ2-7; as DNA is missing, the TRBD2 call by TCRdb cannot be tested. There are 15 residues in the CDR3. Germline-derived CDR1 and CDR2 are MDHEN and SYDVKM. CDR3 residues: CASRAGGVYTYEQYF.

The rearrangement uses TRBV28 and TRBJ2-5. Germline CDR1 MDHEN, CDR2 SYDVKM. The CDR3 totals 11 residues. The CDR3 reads CATTRTKAQYF.

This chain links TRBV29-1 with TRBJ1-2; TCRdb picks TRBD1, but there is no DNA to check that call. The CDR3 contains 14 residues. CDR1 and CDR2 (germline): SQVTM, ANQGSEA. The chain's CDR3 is CSVEDRDRVYGYTF.

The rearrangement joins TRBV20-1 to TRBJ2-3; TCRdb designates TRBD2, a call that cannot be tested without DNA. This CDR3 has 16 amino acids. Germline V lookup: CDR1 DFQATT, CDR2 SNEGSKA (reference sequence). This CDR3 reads CSATYGTSGDTDTQYF.

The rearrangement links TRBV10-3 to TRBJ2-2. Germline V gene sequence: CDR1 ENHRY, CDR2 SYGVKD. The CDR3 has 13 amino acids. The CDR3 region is CAIRERDTGELFF.

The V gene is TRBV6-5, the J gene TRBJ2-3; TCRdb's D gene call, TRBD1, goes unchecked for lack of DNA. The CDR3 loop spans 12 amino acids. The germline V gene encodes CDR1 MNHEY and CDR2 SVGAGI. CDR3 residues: CASRRQGATQYF.

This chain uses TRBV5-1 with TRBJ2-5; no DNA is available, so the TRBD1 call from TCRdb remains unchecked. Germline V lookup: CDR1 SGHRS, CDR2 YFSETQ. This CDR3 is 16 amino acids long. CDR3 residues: CASSLSRTGGRETQYF.

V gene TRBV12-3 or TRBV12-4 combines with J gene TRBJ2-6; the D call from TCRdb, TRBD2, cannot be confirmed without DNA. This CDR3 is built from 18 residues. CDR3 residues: CASSPGRARGRGANVLTF.

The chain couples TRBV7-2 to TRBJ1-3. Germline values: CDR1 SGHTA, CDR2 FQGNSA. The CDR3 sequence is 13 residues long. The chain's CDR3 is CASSLAPGNTIYF.

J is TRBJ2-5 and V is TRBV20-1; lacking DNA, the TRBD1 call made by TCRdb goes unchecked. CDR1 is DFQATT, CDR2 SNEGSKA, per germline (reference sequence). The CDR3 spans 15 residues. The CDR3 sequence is CSARDPRAPTKTQYF.

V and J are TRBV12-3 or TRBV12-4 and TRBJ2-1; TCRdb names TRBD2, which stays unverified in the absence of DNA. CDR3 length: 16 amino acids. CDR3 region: CASSPSGLAGHNEQFF.

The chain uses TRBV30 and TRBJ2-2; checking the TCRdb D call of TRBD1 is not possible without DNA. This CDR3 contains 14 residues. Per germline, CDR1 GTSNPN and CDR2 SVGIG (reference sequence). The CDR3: CAWTDGTNTGELFF.

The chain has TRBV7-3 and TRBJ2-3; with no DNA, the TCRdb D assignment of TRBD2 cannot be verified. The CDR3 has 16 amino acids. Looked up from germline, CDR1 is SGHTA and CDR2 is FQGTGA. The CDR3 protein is CASSFEGLGGTDTQYF. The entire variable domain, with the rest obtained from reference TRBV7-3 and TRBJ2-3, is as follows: GAGVSQTPSNKVTEKGKYVELRCDPISGHTALYWYRQSLGQGPEFLIYFQGTGAADDSGLPNDRFFAVRPEGSVSTLKIQRTERGDSAVYLCASSFEGLGGTDTQYFGPGTRLTVL.

This chain's CDR3 is CASSQALRGEQFF. The rearrangement joins TRBV3-1 to TRBJ2-1; TCRdb's D call of TRBD1 is untestable without DNA. This CDR3 region has 13 residues. The germline CDR1 and CDR2 sequences are LGHDT and YNNKEL (reference sequence).

CDR3 region: CAWAKGHNYEQYF. This chain links TRBV30 with TRBJ2-7; TCRdb outputs TRBD1, but without DNA this stays unchecked. There are 13 residues in the CDR3. Germline V gives CDR1 GTSNPN, CDR2 SVGIG (reference sequence).

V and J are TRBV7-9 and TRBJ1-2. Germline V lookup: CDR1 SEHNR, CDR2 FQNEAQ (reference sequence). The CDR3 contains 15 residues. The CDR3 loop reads CASSPTHLLNYGYTF. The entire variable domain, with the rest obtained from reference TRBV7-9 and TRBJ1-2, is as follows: DTGVSQNPRHKITKRGQNVTFRCDPISEHNRLYWYRQTLGQGPEFLTYFQNEAQLEKSRLLSDRFSAERPKGSFSTLEIQRTEQGDSAMYLCASSPTHLLNYGYTFGSGTRLTVV.

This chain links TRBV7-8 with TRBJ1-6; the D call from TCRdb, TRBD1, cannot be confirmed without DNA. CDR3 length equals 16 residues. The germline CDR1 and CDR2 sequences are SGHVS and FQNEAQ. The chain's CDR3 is CASSSRTGADNSPLHF.

This chain's CDR3 is CASSLLDRLGANVLTF. The V gene is TRBV5-1, the J gene TRBJ2-6. Germline loops: CDR1 SGHRS, CDR2 YFSETQ. The CDR3 length is 16 residues.

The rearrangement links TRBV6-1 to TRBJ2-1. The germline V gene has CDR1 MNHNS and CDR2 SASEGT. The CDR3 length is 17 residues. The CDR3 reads CASSAAGRRSAYNEQFF.

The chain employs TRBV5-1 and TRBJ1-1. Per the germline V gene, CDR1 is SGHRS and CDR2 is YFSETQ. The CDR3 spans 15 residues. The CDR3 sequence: CASSPFQGPNTEAFF.

This chain's CDR3 is CASTSDPGLQFF. V gene TRBV2 combines with J gene TRBJ2-1; the TCRdb D gene call, TRBD1, has no DNA to confirm it. The CDR3 loop spans 12 amino acids. Per germline, CDR1 SNHLY and CDR2 FYNNEI.

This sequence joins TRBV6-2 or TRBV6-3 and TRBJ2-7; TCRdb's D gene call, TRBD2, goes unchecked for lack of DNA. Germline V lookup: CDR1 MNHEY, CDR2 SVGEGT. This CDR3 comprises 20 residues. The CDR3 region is CASRLTSGAAPDQVTYEQYF.